The T cell receptor (beta chain) described here comes from a study of blood T cell repertoires in COVID-19. The overall study: Collection of acute and convalescent COVID-19 samples took place in the United States, Italy and Spain. The analysed material was cDNA or gDNA that came from T cells, B-cell-depleted T cells, or PBMCs.

CDR1 and CDR2 (germline): LGHDT, YNNKEL (reference sequence). V shed 1 base, J shed 0 bases, and the junction held 6 bases outside the gene matches. This CDR3 has 18 residues. Original processing methods: From reference gene primer amplification, estimates of nucleated cell counts were derived. Using immunoSEQ multiplex PCR, the repertoire was profiled, and TCRdb retains in-frame clones only, with some absent. That table gives V, J and clone size, and the DNA gave D and trimming. The sample holds around 60,000 clones, 90% seen once. This clonotype originated in a human donor with active COVID-19. The donor label of this sample is uncertain. Sequences were obtained from peripheral blood. The V gene is TRBV3-1 (or the pseudogene TRBV3-2), the J gene TRBJ2-4, with 10 bases aligning to TRBD1. This chain's CDR3 is CASSQAIGQGVAKNIQYF. The CDR3 DNA reads TGTGCCAGCAGCCAAGCTATAGGACAGGGGGTAGCCAAAAACATTCAGTACTTC.